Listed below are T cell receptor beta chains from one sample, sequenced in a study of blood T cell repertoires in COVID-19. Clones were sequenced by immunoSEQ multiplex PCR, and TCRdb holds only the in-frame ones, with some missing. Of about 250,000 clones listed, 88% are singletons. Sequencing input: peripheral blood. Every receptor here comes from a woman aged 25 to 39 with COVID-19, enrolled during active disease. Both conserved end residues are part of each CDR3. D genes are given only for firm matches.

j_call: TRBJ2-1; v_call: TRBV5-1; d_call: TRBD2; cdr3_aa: CASSFETSSSYNEQFF
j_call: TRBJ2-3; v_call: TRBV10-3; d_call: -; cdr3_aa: CAISVEMGDWQYF
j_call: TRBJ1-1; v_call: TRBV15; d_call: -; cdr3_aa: CATSREQEGTEAFF
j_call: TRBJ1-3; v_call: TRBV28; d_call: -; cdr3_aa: CASSFAGAGNTIYF
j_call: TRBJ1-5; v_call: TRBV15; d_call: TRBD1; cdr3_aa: CATSTTHGTGVLHSNQPQHF
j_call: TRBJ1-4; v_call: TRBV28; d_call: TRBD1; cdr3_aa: CASRPGGRSEKLFF
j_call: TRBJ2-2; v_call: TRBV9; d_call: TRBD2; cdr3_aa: CASSPSGGANTGELFF
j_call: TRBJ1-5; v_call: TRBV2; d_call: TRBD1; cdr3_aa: CASRETGDSNQPQHF
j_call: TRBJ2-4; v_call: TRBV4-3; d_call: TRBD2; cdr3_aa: CASSQDRLAGGPEVKNIQYF
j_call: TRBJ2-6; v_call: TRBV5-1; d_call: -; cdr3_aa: CASSLGLRVTSGANVLTF
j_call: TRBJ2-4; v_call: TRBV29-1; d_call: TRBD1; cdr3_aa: CSVVQGTKNIQYF
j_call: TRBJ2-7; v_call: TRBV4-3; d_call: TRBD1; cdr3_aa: CASSPGSTDRLSYEQYF
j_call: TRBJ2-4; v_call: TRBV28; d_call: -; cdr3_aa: CASSRHRGNIQYF
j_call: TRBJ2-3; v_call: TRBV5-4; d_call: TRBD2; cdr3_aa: CASSVKLAGATDTQYF
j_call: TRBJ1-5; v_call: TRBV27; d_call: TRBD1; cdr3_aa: CASSFDHRGGQPQHF
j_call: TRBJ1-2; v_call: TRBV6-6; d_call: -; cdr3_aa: CASRHTRASNYGYTF
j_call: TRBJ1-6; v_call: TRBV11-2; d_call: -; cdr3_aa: CASSFVGQNSPLHF
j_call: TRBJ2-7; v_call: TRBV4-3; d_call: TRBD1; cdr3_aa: CASSQDRGQEPIYEQYF
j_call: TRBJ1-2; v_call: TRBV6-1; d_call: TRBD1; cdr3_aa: CASSGGQGGFRDGYTF
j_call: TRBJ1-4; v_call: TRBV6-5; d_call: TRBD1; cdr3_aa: CASSSGQYEKLFF
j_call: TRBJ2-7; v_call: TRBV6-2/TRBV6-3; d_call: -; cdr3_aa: CASSHRDTLRSSYEQYF
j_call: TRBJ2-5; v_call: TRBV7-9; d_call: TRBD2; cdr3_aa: CASSLVSGVIETQYF